A single sample is the source of the 31 T cell receptor beta chains below, sequenced in a study of glioma-infiltrating T cells after dendritic cell vaccination. This sample's time point: after dendritic cell vaccination, including at tumor progression/relapse. Only in-frame clones appear in the TCRdb table, and some are missing; sequencing was by immunoSEQ multiplex PCR. Of more than 95,000 clones in the sample, 65% to 85% were seen once. The input for sequencing was blood, taken after dendritic cell vaccination. These receptors all come from a human donor with glioblastoma.

The chain combines TRBV18 with TRBJ2-3; weak D call: TRBD2 (5 bases). Trimming cost V 4 bases and J 4 bases, with 9 bases left between them. The CDR3 contains 13 residues. Germline V gives CDR1 KGHSH, CDR2 LQKENI. CDR3 protein: CASSQREPDTQYF. The CDR3 bases are TGTGCCAGCTCACAGAGGGAGCCAGATACGCAGTATTTT. The full variable domain, with the rest looked up from reference TRBV18 and TRBJ2-3, is NAGVMQNPRHLVRRRGQEARLRCSPMKGHSHVYWYRQLPEEGLKFMVYLQKENIIDESGMPKERFSAEFPKEGPSILRIQQVVRGDSAAYFCASSQREPDTQYFGPGTRLTVL.

V is TRBV5-1 and J is TRBJ2-3; weak D call: TRBD2 (7 bases). The CDR3 is 14 amino acids. Deletions cut 10 bases from V and 3 bases from J, with 18 bases between. The germline gives CDR1 SGHRS, CDR2 YFSETQ. DNA for the CDR3: TGCGCCTCCAGGTGGGGGGGCCAGACAGATACGCAGTATTTT. Its protein product is CASRWGGQTDTQYF.

This clone was counted between two and nine times. The chain recombines TRBV19 with TRBJ2-2; 7 positions match TRBD1. The V and J ends lost 6 bases and 7 bases, in that order; junction bases with no gene match: 5. This CDR3 has 13 amino acids. Germline V gives CDR1 LNHDA, CDR2 SQIVND (reference sequence). The CDR3 DNA follows: TGTGCCAGTAGGAGACAGGGTAGCGGGGAGCTGTTTTTT. The encoded protein is CASRRQGSGELFF.

This clone was seen only a few times. This chain connects TRBV5-1 to TRBJ1-1, with D tentatively TRBD1 (5 bases). CDR1 is SGHRS, CDR2 YFSETQ, per germline. The CDR3 loop spans 14 amino acids. V was shortened by 4 bases and J by 4 bases, with 14 bases between the two germline ends. The CDR3 nucleotides read TGCGCCAGCAGCGCGGGGACCCATGGCACTGAAGCTTTCTTT. It is translated as CASSAGTHGTEAFF.

The V and J genes are TRBV6-5 and TRBJ2-2; D gene ambiguous. The CDR3 sequence is 14 residues long. The germline V gene encodes CDR1 MNHEY and CDR2 SVGAGI. V lost 4 bases to trimming and J lost 4 bases, with 10 bases between them. The CDR3 coding sequence is TGTGCCAGCAGTTTGGGTCAGGTCACCGGGGAGCTGTTTTTT. As protein: CASSLGQVTGELFF.

The chain is built from TRBV11-3 and TRBJ2-5; weak D call: TRBD2 (5 bases). CDR1 is SGHNT and CDR2 is YENEEA in the germline V gene. With 5 bases removed from V and 5 bases from J, the gap between germline ends came to 15 bases. The CDR3 spans 14 residues. The CDR3 DNA reads TGTGCCAGCAGCGGCCTACGTTCGGGGGAGACCCAGTACTTC. This gives the protein CASSGLRSGETQYF.

J is TRBJ1-2 and V is TRBV6-5; D not resolved. Looked up from germline, CDR1 is MNHEY and CDR2 is SVGAGI. The V end was cut by 6 bases, the J end by 0 bases, with 8 bases between. The CDR3 contains 13 residues. CDR3 in DNA: TGTGCCAGCAGGCCCGGGGCTAACTATGGCTACACCTTC. It specifies CASRPGANYGYTF.

The chain uses TRBV7-9 and TRBJ2-7, with 14 bases identical to TRBD2. Per the germline V gene, CDR1 is SEHNR and CDR2 is FQNEAQ (reference sequence). The V segment lost 5 bases and the J segment 7 bases; nucleotides outside the gene matches: 7. The CDR3 length is 15 residues. The CDR3 spells CASSRGLAGGGEQYF. The CDR3 bases are TGTGCCAGCAGCCGAGGACTAGCGGGAGGTGGTGAGCAGTACTTC. The full variable domain, with the rest looked up from reference TRBV7-9 and TRBJ2-7, is DTGVSQNPRHKITKRGQNVTFRCDPISEHNRLYWYRQTLGQGPEFLTYFQNEAQLEKSRLLSDRFSAERPKGSFSTLEIQRTEQGDSAMYLCASSRGLAGGGEQYFGPGTRLTVT.

The chain recombines TRBV29-1 with TRBJ2-5, with TRBD1 matching 7 bases. Germline CDR1 SQVTM, CDR2 ANQGSEA. The CDR3 consists of 14 residues. Trimming removed 4 bases from V and 5 bases from J; junction bases left unmatched: 10. This CDR3 reads CSVVRRTGLETQYF. CDR3 nucleotide sequence: TGCAGCGTTGTTAGAAGGACAGGTCTGGAGACCCAGTACTTC.

J is TRBJ1-1 and V is TRBV12-5, with D unresolved. CDR3 size: 14 residues. The germline gives CDR1 LGHNT, CDR2 FRNRAP. V was clipped by 3 bases and J by 1 base, with 9 bases between them. The CDR3 sequence is CASGLGLSNTEAFF. CDR3 DNA sequence: TGTGCTAGTGGTTTAGGACTGTCGAACACTGAAGCTTTCTTT. Based on the CDR3 plus reference TRBV12-5 and TRBJ1-1, the full variable domain is DARVTQTPRHKVTEMGQEVTMRCQPILGHNTVFWYRQTMMQGLELLAYFRNRAPLDDSGMPKDRFSAEMPDATLATLKIQPSEPRDSAVYFCASGLGLSNTEAFFGQGTRLTVV.

The rearrangement links TRBV18 to TRBJ1-2; TRBD1 aligns across 9 bases. V was pared by 8 bases and J by 7 bases, with 8 bases of the junction left unmatched. CDR1 is KGHSH and CDR2 is LQKENI in the germline V gene. This CDR3 has 13 residues. The CDR3 nucleotides read TGTGCCAGCCAAACCTCGGACAGGGGTGGCTACACCTTC. It encodes CASQTSDRGGYTF.

The chain recombines TRBV14 with TRBJ2-5; 10 bases align to TRBD1. Trimming cost V 5 bases and J 5 bases; bases outside gene matches: 8. The V gene's germline CDR1 is SGHDN and CDR2 FVKESK. CDR3 length equals 15 residues. CDR3 sequence (DNA): TGTGCCAGCAGCAGCCGGGACAGGGGAAAGGAGACCCAGTACTTC. Translation gives CASSSRDRGKETQYF.

The chain carries TRBV6-1 and TRBJ2-5, with D possibly TRBD1 on 5 matching bases. This CDR3 spans 17 amino acids. From germline, CDR1 is MNHNS and CDR2 SASEGT. V was shortened by 0 bases and J by 5 bases, with 19 bases between the two germline ends. CDR3 in amino acids: CASSEARDSHRIETQYF. DNA for the CDR3: TGTGCCAGCAGTGAAGCGCGAGACAGCCATAGGATCGAGACCCAGTACTTC.

This chain links TRBV7-8 with TRBJ2-3; 8 bases agree with TRBD1. The CDR3 has 16 residues. V lost 7 bases, J lost 2 bases, and 11 bases stayed unmatched. The germline CDR1 and CDR2 sequences are SGHVS and FQNEAQ. The CDR3: CASNYGTGRDTDTQYF. CDR3 bases: TGTGCCAGCAACTACGGGACAGGTCGGGACACAGATACGCAGTATTTT.

This chain connects TRBV10-2 to TRBJ2-7, with D possibly being TRBD2 (7 bases). Germline CDR1 is WSHSY and CDR2 is SAAADI. The CDR3 contains 14 residues. V shed 7 bases and J shed 7 bases, with 20 bases lying between them. The CDR3 spells CASNPAGATREQYF. The CDR3 region has the DNA TGCGCCAGCAATCCGGCGGGGGCGACGCGTGAGCAGTACTTC.

There are a few counts of this clone. V and J are TRBV27 and TRBJ1-2, with D possibly TRBD1 on 6 matching bases. CDR1 and CDR2 from the germline V gene are MNHEY and SMNVEV (reference sequence). This CDR3 region has 12 residues. Trimming took off 4 bases at V and 8 bases at J, with 11 bases between the two ends. The CDR3 nucleotides read TGTGCCAGCAGTTCCCAAGACAGGGGCTACACCTTC. Translating it yields CASSSQDRGYTF.

The rearrangement uses TRBV28 and TRBJ2-5; 7 positions agree with TRBD1. There are 16 residues in the CDR3. CDR1 and CDR2 (germline): MDHEN, SYDVKM. J gave up 5 bases and V 5 bases, and 14 bases lay outside the gene matches. For the CDR3, the DNA is TGTGCCAGCAGTCTTCAGACAGGGAACGTCCCGGAGACCCAGTACTTC. This translates into CASSLQTGNVPETQYF.

The J gene is TRBJ2-7, the V gene TRBV5-1, with 7 bases fitting TRBD1. This CDR3 is 14 amino acids long. J was trimmed by 3 bases and V by 4 bases; bases with no gene match: 7. Per the germline V gene, CDR1 is SGHRS and CDR2 is YFSETQ. The CDR3 sequence: CASSTTGQGYEQYF. The CDR3 coding sequence is TGCGCCAGCAGCACGACAGGGCAGGGCTACGAGCAGTACTTC. Looking up the rest from reference TRBV5-1 and TRBJ2-7 gives the full variable domain: KAGVTQTPRYLIKTRGQQVTLSCSPISGHRSVSWYQQTPGQGLQFLFEYFSETQRNKGNFPGRFSGRQFSNSRSEMNVSTLELGDSALYLCASSTTGQGYEQYFGPGTRLTVT.

V is TRBV6-5 and J is TRBJ1-3; D gene ambiguous. This CDR3 has 13 amino acids. Trimming took 0 bases from V and 8 from J, leaving 8 bases between them. Per the germline V gene, CDR1 is MNHEY and CDR2 is SVGAGI. CDR3 nucleotides: TGTGCCAGCAGTTACTCTTCCCGGGACACCATATATTTT. Its protein is CASSYSSRDTIYF.

The chain is built from TRBV5-1 and TRBJ2-6; 11 bases align to TRBD1. CDR3 length: 16 amino acids. J was trimmed by 2 bases and V by 5 bases; bases with no gene match: 3. Germline V lookup: CDR1 SGHRS, CDR2 YFSETQ. The chain's CDR3 is CASRDRGLPGANVLTF. In DNA form, the CDR3 reads TGCGCCAGCAGGGACAGGGGGCTACCTGGGGCCAACGTCCTGACTTTC.

The V gene is TRBV6-1, the J gene TRBJ2-7, with 9 bases lining up with TRBD2. In germline, CDR1 is MNHNS, CDR2 SASEGT. V was pared by 5 bases and J by 1 base, with 3 bases of the junction left unmatched. The length of the CDR3 is 14 residues. CDR3 sequence: CASSLTSGSYEQYF. In nucleotides, the CDR3 is TGTGCCAGCAGTTTGACTAGCGGTTCCTACGAGCAGTACTTC.

The chain carries TRBV5-1 and TRBJ2-1; D not certain. The V gene's germline CDR1 is SGHRS and CDR2 YFSETQ. CDR3 length equals 17 residues. V lost 3 bases and J lost 0, with 16 bases in between. CDR3 nucleotide sequence: TGCGCCAGCAGCTCGGGTGGTGTAGATAGCTCCTACAATGAGCAGTTCTTC. This gives the protein CASSSGGVDSSYNEQFF.

The chain is built from TRBV5-1 and TRBJ1-1; maybe TRBD1 (5 bases). The CDR3 is made up of 15 amino acids. In germline, CDR1 is SGHRS, CDR2 YFSETQ. V lost 2 bases and J 0 bases, leaving 11 bases between the germline ends. The CDR3 DNA reads as TGCGCCAGCAGCTTTTCCGGGGGAGTGAACACTGAAGCTTTCTTT. Translation: CASSFSGGVNTEAFF.

On this clone itself: A junction boundary mismatches the germline segment, possibly from a read error. The chain has TRBV2 and TRBJ1-2; TRBD1 might be the D (5 bases). The CDR3 spans 13 residues. Germline-derived CDR1 and CDR2 are SNHLY and FYNNEI. This CDR3 reads CASREDRIYGYTF. DNA for the CDR3: TGTGCCAGCAGGGAAGACAGAATCTATGGCTACACCTTC.

The chain is built from TRBV28 and TRBJ2-7; 11 nucleotides match TRBD2. The CDR3 is 18 amino acids. J was trimmed by 3 bases and V by 3 bases; bases with no gene match: 13. CDR1 and CDR2 (germline): MDHEN, SYDVKM. This CDR3 is CASSFPTSGSPNFYEQYF. CDR3 bases: TGTGCCAGCAGTTTCCCCACTAGCGGGAGTCCCAACTTCTACGAGCAGTACTTC.

The rearrangement joins TRBV28 to TRBJ2-7; D ambiguous. The germline gives CDR1 MDHEN, CDR2 SYDVKM. The CDR3 consists of 13 residues. For the CDR3, the DNA is TGTGCTGCGGCAGTTTCCACTAACTACGAGCAGTACTTC. Residues: CAAAVSTNYEQYF.

The chain couples TRBV27 to TRBJ2-1; tentatively, D is TRBD2 (7 bases). Trimming shortened V by 1 base and J by 6 bases, and 16 bases separated the two germline ends. This CDR3 has 16 residues. The germline V gene has CDR1 MNHEY and CDR2 SMNVEV (reference sequence). In nucleotides, the CDR3 is TGTGCCAGCAGTTTATTGTGGGGGGGGCCGGGCAATGAGCAGTTCTTC. This gives the protein CASSLLWGGPGNEQFF.

In DNA form, the CDR3 reads TGTGCCAGCTCACCACCGGTACAGGGGCCTGAGTACGAGCAGTACTTC. As protein: CASSPPVQGPEYEQYF. This chain links TRBV18 with TRBJ2-7; the match to TRBD1 covers 7 bases. V lost 0 bases and J lost 4; bases outside the gene matches: 9. This CDR3 region has 16 residues. CDR1 and CDR2 from the germline V gene are KGHSH and LQKENI. Full variable domain (rest looked up from reference TRBV18 and TRBJ2-7): NAGVMQNPRHLVRRRGQEARLRCSPMKGHSHVYWYRQLPEEGLKFMVYLQKENIIDESGMPKERFSAEFPKEGPSILRIQQVVRGDSAAYFCASSPPVQGPEYEQYFGPGTRLTVT.

The V and J genes are TRBV7-2 and TRBJ2-5; the match to TRBD2 covers 15 bases. The length of the CDR3 is 15 residues. The ends lost 5 bases at V and 9 bases at J; junction bases unmatched: 7. CDR1 and CDR2 (germline): SGHTA, FQGNSA. CDR3 amino acids: CASSPGLAGGPPQYF. The DNA of the CDR3 is TGTGCCAGCAGCCCGGGACTAGCGGGGGGCCCCCCCCAGTACTTC.

The chain links TRBV2 to TRBJ1-6; 7 bases match TRBD1. The CDR3 has 14 amino acids. CDR1 and CDR2 (germline): SNHLY, FYNNEI. V lost 7 bases, J lost 6 bases, and 6 bases stayed unmatched. The CDR3 spells CASNRQGSNSPLHF. CDR3 nucleotides: TGTGCCAGCAACCGACAGGGTAGTAATTCACCCCTCCACTTT. The full variable domain, its missing parts supplied by reference TRBV2 and TRBJ1-6, is EPEVTQTPSHQVTQMGQEVILRCVPISNHLYFYWYRQILGQKVEFLVSFYNNEISEKSEIFDDQFSVERPDGSNFTLKIRSTKLEDSAMYFCASNRQGSNSPLHFGNGTRLTVT.

The chain carries TRBV9 and TRBJ2-3, with TRBD2 matching over 11 bases. CDR3 length: 20 residues. In germline, CDR1 is SGDLS, CDR2 YYNGEE. V was pared by 3 bases and J by 0 bases, with 15 bases of the junction left unmatched. CDR3 loop: CASSAPSLAGGALSTDTQYF. As DNA, the CDR3 is TGTGCCAGCAGCGCGCCATCCTTAGCGGGAGGGGCCCTTAGCACAGATACGCAGTATTTT.